This entry features one T cell receptor (beta chain) sequence. The antigen is unknown. CDR3 length: 14 amino acids. CDR1 is ENHRY and CDR2 is SYGVKD in the germline V gene. This sample is drawn from a study of monozygotic twins with inflammatory bowel disease. Broader study findings: It was in IBD patients that TCRbeta diversity (inverse Simpson) was lower than in healthy co-twins. Clonotypes shared with others were fewer in IBD patients than in healthy twins, especially with disease activity. No difference in repertoire similarity was seen between concordant and discordant twins, possibly because power was limited.

Approximately 3,500 ng of total RNA went into each TCR library. TCRdb processed the 5' RACE reads again and assigns one entry to each CDR3 protein, with no DNA. The sample yields 400,000 or so distinct CDR3 sequences, of which the top ten take up about 2.6%. The sequence was collected from a human donor with ulcerative colitis or Crohn's disease, or a healthy co-twin of an affected twin (not recorded which). V gene TRBV10-3 combines with J gene TRBJ2-7. The sample was blood. CDR3 residues: CAISDGQASYEQYF.